Presented here are 3 T cell receptor beta chains from one specimen sequenced in a study of identical twins. TCRdb independently ran MiXCR on the 5' RACE reads; one entry per CDR3 protein. The sample includes about 100,000 distinct CDR3 sequences, about 6.1% of them seen just once. Material for sequencing was memory T cells sorted from blood. The receptor set was obtained from a woman aged 45-60 years in good health.

The sample holds many counts of this clonotype. The chain carries TRBV24-1 and TRBJ2-2; TRBD1 agrees at 9 bases. The germline V gene encodes CDR1 KGHDR and CDR2 SFDVKD. This CDR3 comprises 15 residues. The trim removed 4 bases at V and 5 bases at J, leaving 4 bases unmatched. The CDR3 loop reads CATSEGTGWTGELFF. The CDR3 DNA follows: TGTGCCACCAGTGAAGGGACAGGGTGGACCGGGGAGCTGTTTTTT.

This clonotype was seen repeatedly, ten times or more. This chain connects TRBV4-1 to TRBJ2-1, with 14 bases lining up with TRBD2. The germline CDR1 and CDR2 sequences are MGHRA and YSYEKL. The CDR3 totals 17 residues. With V trimmed by 2 bases and J by 10 bases, 10 bases remained unmatched. In nucleotides, the CDR3 is TGCGCCAGCAGCCAACCGACAGGACTAGCGGGAGGATTCGAGCAGTTCTTC. Its protein is CASSQPTGLAGGFEQFF.

This clonotype was observed at least ten times. CDR3 in amino acids: CATSRAAGWVKDTQYF. The CDR3 coding sequence is TGTGCCACCAGCAGAGCGGCGGGTTGGGTTAAAGATACGCAGTATTTT. The gene calls are TRBV15 and TRBJ2-3, with D possibly matching TRBD2 (5 bases). The ends were cut back, 1 base at V and 5 bases at J, with 16 bases in the middle. CDR3 size: 16 residues. CDR1 LNHNV and CDR2 YYDKDF come from the germline V gene (reference sequence).